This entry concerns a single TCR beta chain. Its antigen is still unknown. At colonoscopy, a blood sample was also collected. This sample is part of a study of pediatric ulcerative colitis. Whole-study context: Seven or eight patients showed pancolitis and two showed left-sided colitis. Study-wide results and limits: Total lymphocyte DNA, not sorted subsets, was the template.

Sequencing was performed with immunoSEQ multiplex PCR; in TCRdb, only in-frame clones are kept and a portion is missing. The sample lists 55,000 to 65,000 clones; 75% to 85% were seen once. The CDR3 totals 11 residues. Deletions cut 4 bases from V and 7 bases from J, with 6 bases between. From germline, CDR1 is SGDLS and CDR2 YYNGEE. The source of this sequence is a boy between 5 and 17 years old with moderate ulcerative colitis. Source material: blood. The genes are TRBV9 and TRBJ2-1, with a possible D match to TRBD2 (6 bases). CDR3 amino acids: CASSLANEQFF. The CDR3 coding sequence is TGTGCCAGCAGCCTAGCGAATGAGCAGTTCTTC.